This T cell receptor (beta chain) stems from a study of OX40 agonist ivuxolimab in advanced cancers. There are 12 residues in the CDR3. Germline CDR1 LNHDA, CDR2 SQIVND (reference sequence). Trimming left V 3 bases short and J 7 bases short, with 9 bases between. Some clones are missing from TCRdb's copy, which holds only in-frame ones; the method was immunoSEQ multiplex PCR. The profile covers 60,000 to 100,000 clones, with approximately 87% appearing a single time and more than 0.5% taken by the ten largest. This sequence was found in an adult with an advanced solid tumor such as melanoma, head and neck, liver or kidney cancer. The chain carries TRBV19 and TRBJ1-1; D is ambiguous. Sequencing was performed on CD4+ or CD8+ T cells sorted from blood, taken in a trial of the OX40 agonist ivuxolimab. CDR3 DNA: TGTGCCAGTAGTATCCGGACGTTTGAAGCTTTCTTT. Translation gives CASSIRTFEAFF. The complete variable domain, with remaining parts taken from reference TRBV19 and TRBJ1-1, reads DGGITQSPKYLFRKEGQNVTLSCEQNLNHDAMYWYRQDPGQGLRLIYYSQIVNDFQKGDIAEGYSVSREKKESFPLTVTSAQKNPTAFYLCASSIRTFEAFFGQGTRLTVV.